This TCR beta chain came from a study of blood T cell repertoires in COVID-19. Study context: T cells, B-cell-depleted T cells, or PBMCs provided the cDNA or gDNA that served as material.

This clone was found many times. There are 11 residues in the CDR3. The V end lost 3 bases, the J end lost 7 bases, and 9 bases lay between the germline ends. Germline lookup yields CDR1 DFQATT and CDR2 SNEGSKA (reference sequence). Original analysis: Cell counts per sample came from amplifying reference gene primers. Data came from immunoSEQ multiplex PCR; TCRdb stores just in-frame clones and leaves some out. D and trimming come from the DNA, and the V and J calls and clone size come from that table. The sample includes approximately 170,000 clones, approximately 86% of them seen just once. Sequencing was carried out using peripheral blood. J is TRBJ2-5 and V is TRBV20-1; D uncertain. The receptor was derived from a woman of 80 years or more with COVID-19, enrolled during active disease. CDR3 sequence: CSASARATQYF. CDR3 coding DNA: TGCAGTGCTAGCGCGAGAGCGACCCAGTACTTC.